Sequencing of this T cell receptor beta chain was carried out in a study of neurological immune-mediated disorders. This clonotype occurred many times. The CDR3 runs to 12 residues. The ends lost 9 bases at V and 4 bases at J; junction bases unmatched: 3. CDR1 SNHLY and CDR2 FYNNEI come from the germline V gene. TCRdb reanalysed the 5' RACE reads using MiXCR and keeps one entry per CDR3 protein. The data contain about 80,000 distinct CDR3 sequences, 5% to 6% of them singletons. Time point specified: longitudinal time-point 2. The sample taken for sequencing was PBMCs. The rearrangement uses TRBV2 and TRBJ2-5, with 9 nucleotides matching TRBD1. The sequence came from a woman aged 60-70 years with multiple sclerosis. This CDR3 is CARQGAGETQYF. The CDR3 bases are TGTGCCAGACAGGGGGCAGGAGAGACCCAGTACTTC.